A selection of T cell receptor beta chains follows, all from one sample in a study of blood T cell repertoires in COVID-19. Measured with immunoSEQ multiplex PCR; TCRdb has only the in-frame clones, and not every one. The table shows approximately 100,000 clones, with approximately 91% occurring only once. The sample comprised peripheral blood. The receptors were sampled from a man aged 55 to 70 with acute or convalescent COVID-19. CDR3s include the opening cysteine and the closing phenylalanine or tryptophan. D genes are given only for firm matches. Part of the rows lack a size; the others show once, few, many or a class for expanded clones.

abundance: NA; v_gene: TRBV2; len: 16; j_gene: TRBJ1-5; d_gene: TRBD1; CDR3nt: TGTGCCAGCAGTGAATGGGGCAGGGGGAGCAATCAGCCCCAGCATTTT; CDR3aa: CASSEWGRGSNQPQHF
abundance: NA; v_gene: TRBV3-1/TRBV3-2; len: 16; j_gene: TRBJ1-1; d_gene: NA; CDR3nt: TGTGCCAGCAGCCCCCCGAGGTTTTTTGGTAACACTGAAGCTTTCTTT; CDR3aa: CASSPPRFFGNTEAFF
abundance: NA; v_gene: TRBV11-2; len: 13; j_gene: TRBJ1-3; d_gene: NA; CDR3nt: TGTGCCAGCAGCCTCCTAACTGGAAACACCATATATTTT; CDR3aa: CASSLLTGNTIYF
abundance: NA; v_gene: TRBV4-1; len: 14; j_gene: TRBJ1-1; d_gene: NA; CDR3nt: TGCGCCAGCAGCGACCGGGCCCGAGGGACTGAAGCTTTCTTT; CDR3aa: CASSDRARGTEAFF
abundance: NA; v_gene: TRBV25-1; len: 13; j_gene: TRBJ1-2; d_gene: TRBD1; CDR3nt: TGTGCCAGCAGTGGCCTAGGGGGCGGAGGCTACACCTTC; CDR3aa: CASSGLGGGGYTF
abundance: NA; v_gene: TRBV2; len: 14; j_gene: TRBJ2-2; d_gene: NA; CDR3nt: TGTGCCAGCAGTTTGTTACAGTCCACCGGGGAGCTGTTTTTT; CDR3aa: CASSLLQSTGELFF
abundance: NA; v_gene: TRBV5-5; len: 14; j_gene: TRBJ2-5; d_gene: NA; CDR3nt: TGTGCCAGCAGCTTGTCCCGAGTCCAAGAGACCCAGTACTTC; CDR3aa: CASSLSRVQETQYF
abundance: NA; v_gene: TRBV2; len: 14; j_gene: TRBJ1-3; d_gene: NA; CDR3nt: TGTGCCAGCAGTTTCGGGCGAGGGGGAAACACCATATATTTT; CDR3aa: CASSFGRGGNTIYF
abundance: NA; v_gene: TRBV30; len: 14; j_gene: TRBJ1-6; d_gene: NA; CDR3nt: TGTGCCTGGACCCGGACGCGGGCGAATTCACCCCTCCACTTT; CDR3aa: CAWTRTRANSPLHF
abundance: few; v_gene: TRBV3-1/TRBV3-2; len: 16; j_gene: TRBJ2-5; d_gene: NA; CDR3nt: TGTGCCAGCAGCCAAGATAATTTTGGTAGGGGCGGGACCCAGTACTTC; CDR3aa: CASSQDNFGRGGTQYF
abundance: NA; v_gene: TRBV15; len: 14; j_gene: TRBJ2-3; d_gene: NA; CDR3nt: TGTGCCACCAGCAGCCCCGGGAAGTGGGATACGCAGTATTTT; CDR3aa: CATSSPGKWDTQYF
abundance: NA; v_gene: TRBV28; len: 13; j_gene: TRBJ1-3; d_gene: NA; CDR3nt: TGTGCCAGCAGTTTACTCCAGGGGAACACCATATATTTT; CDR3aa: CASSLLQGNTIYF
abundance: NA; v_gene: TRBV6-5; len: 14; j_gene: TRBJ2-5; d_gene: NA; CDR3nt: TGTGCCAGCAGTTACTTGACTAGAGGAGAGACCCAGTACTTC; CDR3aa: CASSYLTRGETQYF
abundance: NA; v_gene: TRBV3-1/TRBV3-2; len: 15; j_gene: TRBJ1-1; d_gene: TRBD1; CDR3nt: TGTGCCAGCAGCCCGTACAGGGGTATGAACACTGAAGCTTTCTTT; CDR3aa: CASSPYRGMNTEAFF
abundance: NA; v_gene: TRBV2; len: 14; j_gene: TRBJ2-3; d_gene: TRBD2; CDR3nt: TGTGCCAGCAGGCCGGGACTAGAAACAGATACGCAGTATTTT; CDR3aa: CASRPGLETDTQYF
abundance: NA; v_gene: TRBV27; len: 14; j_gene: TRBJ2-3; d_gene: TRBD2; CDR3nt: TGTGCCAGCAGTTTAGGCGGGAGGGCGGATACGCAGTATTTT; CDR3aa: CASSLGGRADTQYF